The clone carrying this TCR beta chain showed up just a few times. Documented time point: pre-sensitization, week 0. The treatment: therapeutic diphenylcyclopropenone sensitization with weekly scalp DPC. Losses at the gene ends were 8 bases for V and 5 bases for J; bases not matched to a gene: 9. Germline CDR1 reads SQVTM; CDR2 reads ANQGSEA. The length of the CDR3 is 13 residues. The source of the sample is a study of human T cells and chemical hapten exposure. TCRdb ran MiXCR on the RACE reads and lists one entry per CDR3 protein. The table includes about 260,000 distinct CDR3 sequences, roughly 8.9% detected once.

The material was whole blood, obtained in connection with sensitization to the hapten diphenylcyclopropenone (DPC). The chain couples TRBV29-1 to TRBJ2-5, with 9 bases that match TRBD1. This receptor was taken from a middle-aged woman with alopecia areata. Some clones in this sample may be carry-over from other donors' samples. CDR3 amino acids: CSLRTGAWETQYF. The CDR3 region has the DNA TGCAGCCTGAGGACAGGGGCATGGGAGACCCAGTACTTC.